A selection of T cell receptor beta chains follows, all from one sample in a study of CD8+ T cells in alopecia areata. Assay used: immunoSEQ multiplex PCR; TCRdb lists only in-frame clones, some missing. The data contain 130,000 to 150,000 clones, around 51% of them singletons. The sample in question was CD4+ T cells sorted from blood, obtained at week 0. These receptors were taken from a human donor with alopecia areata. The CDR3 runs from the conserved cysteine through the conserved F or W. Fields, in order: V gene, D gene, J gene, clone size, CDR3 protein, CDR3 DNA. The D gene is left open where the match is weak. Size tells how often a clone was seen (once, few, many) or the class of an expanded clone, and some rows leave it out.

v_gene: TRBV27; d_gene: TRBD2; j_gene: TRBJ2-7; abundance: .; CDR3aa: CASSSWTSGRAHEQYF; CDR3nt: TGTGCCAGCAGTTCTTGGACTAGCGGGAGGGCCCACGAGCAGTACTTC
v_gene: TRBV29-1; d_gene: TRBD1; j_gene: TRBJ2-5; abundance: .; CDR3aa: CSVVELGQGGETQYF; CDR3nt: TGCAGCGTTGTAGAGTTGGGACAGGGAGGTGAGACCCAGTACTTC
v_gene: TRBV7-2; d_gene: .; j_gene: TRBJ2-4; abundance: few; CDR3aa: CASSYPSQFGKNIQYF; CDR3nt: TGTGCCAGCAGCTACCCGTCCCAATTTGGCAAAAACATTCAGTACTTC
v_gene: TRBV12-2; d_gene: .; j_gene: TRBJ1-5; abundance: .; CDR3aa: CASRLVPLDQPQHF; CDR3nt: TGTGCAAGTCGCTTAGTGCCATTAGATCAGCCCCAGCATTTT
v_gene: TRBV29-1; d_gene: TRBD1; j_gene: TRBJ2-7; abundance: .; CDR3aa: CSVASQGALSYEQYF; CDR3nt: TGCAGCGTAGCCAGCCAGGGGGCCCTCTCCTACGAGCAGTACTTC
v_gene: TRBV28; d_gene: .; j_gene: TRBJ1-2; abundance: once; CDR3aa: CASSSTAIYGYTF; CDR3nt: TGTGCCAGCAGTTCGACGGCCATCTATGGCTACACCTTC
v_gene: TRBV11-2; d_gene: .; j_gene: TRBJ2-3; abundance: few; CDR3aa: CASSSGATLSTDTQYF; CDR3nt: TGTGCCAGCAGTTCTGGGGCTACCCTCAGCACAGATACGCAGTATTTT
v_gene: TRBV5-8; d_gene: TRBD1; j_gene: TRBJ1-1; abundance: few; CDR3aa: CASSEDPGQAMNTEAFF; CDR3nt: TGTGCCAGCAGCGAAGATCCGGGACAGGCAATGAACACTGAAGCTTTCTTT
v_gene: TRBV2; d_gene: .; j_gene: TRBJ1-1; abundance: few; CDR3aa: CASSYGVGAFF; CDR3nt: TGTGCCAGCAGTTACGGGGTTGGAGCTTTCTTT
v_gene: TRBV18; d_gene: .; j_gene: TRBJ2-3; abundance: .; CDR3aa: CASSPAEDTQYF; CDR3nt: TGTGCCAGCTCACCCGCGGAGGATACGCAGTATTTT
v_gene: TRBV29-1; d_gene: TRBD1; j_gene: TRBJ1-1; abundance: few; CDR3aa: CSVASYRGRYTEAFF; CDR3nt: TGCAGCGTTGCGTCCTACAGGGGAAGATACACTGAAGCTTTCTTT
v_gene: TRBV19; d_gene: .; j_gene: TRBJ2-5; abundance: few; CDR3aa: CASGRTQETQYF; CDR3nt: TGTGCCAGCGGACGGACGCAAGAGACCCAGTACTTC
v_gene: TRBV29-1; d_gene: .; j_gene: TRBJ2-7; abundance: .; CDR3aa: CSVPDGGYGGEQYF; CDR3nt: TGCAGCGTCCCCGATGGGGGCTATGGTGGCGAGCAGTACTTC
v_gene: TRBV4-2; d_gene: TRBD1; j_gene: TRBJ1-2; abundance: .; CDR3aa: CASSQGFTGDNYGYTF; CDR3nt: TGTGCCAGCAGCCAAGGGTTTACAGGGGACAACTATGGCTACACCTTC
v_gene: TRBV2; d_gene: .; j_gene: TRBJ2-5; abundance: .; CDR3aa: CASSEARGSWETQYF; CDR3nt: TGTGCCAGCAGTGAAGCGAGGGGTTCTTGGGAGACCCAGTACTTC
v_gene: TRBV29-1; d_gene: TRBD1; j_gene: TRBJ2-7; abundance: .; CDR3aa: CSVSETGVWEQYF; CDR3nt: TGCAGCGTTTCGGAGACAGGGGTGTGGGAGCAGTACTTC
v_gene: TRBV18; d_gene: TRBD1; j_gene: TRBJ1-1; abundance: .; CDR3aa: CASSPQYRGDEAFF; CDR3nt: TGTGCCAGCTCACCACAATACAGGGGTGATGAAGCTTTCTTT
v_gene: TRBV30; d_gene: TRBD1; j_gene: TRBJ2-7; abundance: .; CDR3aa: CAFGQGAGEQYF; CDR3nt: TGTGCCTTTGGACAGGGGGCAGGGGAGCAGTACTTC
v_gene: TRBV19; d_gene: TRBD1; j_gene: TRBJ2-6; abundance: .; CDR3aa: CASSMARGRVSGANVLTF; CDR3nt: TGTGCCAGTAGTATGGCAAGGGGGCGCGTATCTGGGGCCAACGTCCTGACTTTC
v_gene: TRBV5-1; d_gene: .; j_gene: TRBJ1-5; abundance: .; CDR3aa: CASSLEGGGNQPQHF; CDR3nt: TGCGCCAGCAGCTTGGAAGGGGGAGGCAATCAGCCCCAGCATTTT
v_gene: TRBV30; d_gene: TRBD1; j_gene: TRBJ1-1; abundance: .; CDR3aa: CAWSDQGDTEAFF; CDR3nt: TGTGCCTGGAGTGATCAGGGGGACACTGAAGCTTTCTTT
v_gene: TRBV7-9; d_gene: .; j_gene: TRBJ2-2; abundance: .; CDR3aa: CASREDTGIAGELFF; CDR3nt: TGTGCCAGCCGGGAAGATACAGGGATCGCCGGGGAGCTGTTTTTT